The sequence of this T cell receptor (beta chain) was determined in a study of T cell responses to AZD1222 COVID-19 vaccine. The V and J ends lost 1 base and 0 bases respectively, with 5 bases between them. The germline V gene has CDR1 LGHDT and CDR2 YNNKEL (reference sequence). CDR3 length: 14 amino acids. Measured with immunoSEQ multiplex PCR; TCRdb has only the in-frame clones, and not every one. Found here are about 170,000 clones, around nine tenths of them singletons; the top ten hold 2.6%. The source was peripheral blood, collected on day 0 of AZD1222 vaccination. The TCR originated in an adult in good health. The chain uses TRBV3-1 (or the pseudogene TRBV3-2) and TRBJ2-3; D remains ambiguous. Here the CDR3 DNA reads TGTGCCAGCAGCCAAGCTGCGAGCACAGATACGCAGTATTTT. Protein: CASSQAASTDTQYF.